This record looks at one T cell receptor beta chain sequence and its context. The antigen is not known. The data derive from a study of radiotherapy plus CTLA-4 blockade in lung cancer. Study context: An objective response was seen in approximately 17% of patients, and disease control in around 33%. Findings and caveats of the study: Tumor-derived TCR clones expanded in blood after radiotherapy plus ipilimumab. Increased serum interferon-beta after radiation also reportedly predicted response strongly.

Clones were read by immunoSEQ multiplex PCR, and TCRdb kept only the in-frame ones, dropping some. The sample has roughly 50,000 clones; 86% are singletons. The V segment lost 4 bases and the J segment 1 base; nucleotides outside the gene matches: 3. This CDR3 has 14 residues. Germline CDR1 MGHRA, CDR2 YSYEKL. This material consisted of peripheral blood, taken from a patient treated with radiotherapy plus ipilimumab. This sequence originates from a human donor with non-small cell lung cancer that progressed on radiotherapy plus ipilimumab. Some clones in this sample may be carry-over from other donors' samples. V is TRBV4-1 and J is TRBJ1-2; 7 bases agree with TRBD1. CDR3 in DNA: TGCGCCAGCAGCCCAACAGGGGTTAACTATGGCTACACCTTC. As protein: CASSPTGVNYGYTF.